One TCR beta chain is described in this entry. Antigen unknown. These data are taken from a study of monozygotic twins with inflammatory bowel disease. Notes on the study in general: In patient repertoires, differing immunosuppressive treatments may have added some variability. Twins with IBD had fewer clonotypes in common with others than healthy twins, particularly during disease activity.

CDR1 DFQATT and CDR2 SNEGSKA come from the germline V gene (reference sequence). The CDR3 extends over 12 amino acids. For each CDR3 protein, TCRdb gives one entry from its re-call of the 5' RACE reads, without DNA. The sample totals approximately 400,000 distinct CDR3 sequences; its top ten clones hold approximately 2.4%. The chain recombines TRBV20-1 with TRBJ2-6. Sequences were obtained from blood. The TCR comes from a human donor with ulcerative colitis or Crohn's disease, or a healthy co-twin of an affected twin (not recorded which). Here the CDR3 reads CSATSGANVLTF.